The sequence of this T cell receptor (beta chain) was determined in a study of T cell changes during pregnancy in multiple sclerosis. Using immunoSEQ multiplex PCR, the repertoire was profiled, and TCRdb retains in-frame clones only, with some absent. The repertoire has about 68,000 clones, under 95% of them found once; the top ten carry roughly 0.87%. The sample was peripheral blood, taken in the second trimester of pregnancy. This receptor was taken from a female donor with multiple sclerosis, enrolled in a pregnancy study.

CDR3 coding DNA: TGTGCCAGCAGCCAGAGAACCGGGACATTGAACACTGAAGCTTTCTTT. Its protein is CASSQRTGTLNTEAFF. V gene TRBV7-2 combines with J gene TRBJ1-1; TRBD1 is a possible D gene (6 bases). Trimming stripped 5 bases from V and 0 bases from J, with 16 bases between. The CDR3 runs to 16 residues. Germline V gives CDR1 SGHTA, CDR2 FQGNSA.